This T cell receptor beta chain originates from a study of cytomegalovirus exposure and HLA in healthy donors. The overall study: In a later analysis, the 130 or so validation repertoires were reported to have used the same platform as the roughly 670 first-cohort repertoires.

Concerning this clone: Its matching antigen is unknown.

Trimming took 2 bases from V and 3 from J, leaving 10 bases between them. From germline, CDR1 is SEHNR and CDR2 FQNEAQ (reference sequence). The CDR3 contains 14 residues. The study, taken as a whole, reports: The study listed roughly 160 cytomegalovirus-associated TCR beta chains.

Some clones are missing from TCRdb's copy, which holds only in-frame ones; the method was immunoSEQ multiplex PCR. This table has roughly 230,000 clones, less than 95% appearing once. J is TRBJ1-1 and V is TRBV7-9; weak D call: TRBD1 (6 bases). The specimen was PBMCs. The TCR was taken from a woman aged 30 to 39 in good health and CMV-seronegative. The CDR3 nucleotides read TGTGCCAGCAGCTTAAACAGGGACGACACTGAAGCTTTCTTT. It specifies CASSLNRDDTEAFF.